The rows below give T cell receptor beta chains drawn from one sample of a study of CD8 T cells in ankylosing spondylitis. TCRdb re-analysed the 5' RACE reads in MiXCR, keeping a single row per CDR3 protein. The table shows some 220,000 distinct CDR3 sequences, with about 7.3% occurring only once. Sample: blood, either unsorted or a sorted T cell fraction (not recorded which). These receptors were obtained from a male donor with ankylosing spondylitis. The CDR3 runs from the conserved cysteine through the conserved F or W. Fields, in order: CDR3 protein, D gene, V gene. D genes are given only for firm matches.

CDR3 protein: CASSLVEQGRVYEQYF; D gene: -; V gene: TRBV5-6
CDR3 protein: CASSSRTGGTEAFF; D gene: TRBD1; V gene: TRBV12-3/TRBV12-4
CDR3 protein: CASSNSGIEFF; D gene: TRBD2; V gene: TRBV7-9
CDR3 protein: CSVESRSTWEQFF; D gene: -; V gene: TRBV29-1
CDR3 protein: CSARDRQGVGNEQFF; D gene: TRBD1; V gene: TRBV20-1
CDR3 protein: CASSLTGISNQPQHF; D gene: -; V gene: TRBV5-1
CDR3 protein: CASSQDMLAGYNEQFF; D gene: TRBD2; V gene: TRBV4-3
CDR3 protein: CASSQEYSSYNEQFF; D gene: -; V gene: TRBV4-3
CDR3 protein: CASSPRRGGVDNEQFF; D gene: -; V gene: TRBV9
CDR3 protein: CASSGGRETQYF; D gene: TRBD2; V gene: TRBV6-6
CDR3 protein: CASSPQLPGSEAFF; D gene: -; V gene: TRBV7-8
CDR3 protein: CASSLLSGTGGDEQFF; D gene: TRBD1; V gene: TRBV7-8
CDR3 protein: CASSLSGSHEQYF; D gene: -; V gene: TRBV28
CDR3 protein: CACYQETQYF; D gene: -; V gene: TRBV30
CDR3 protein: CASSHSGYILYEQYF; D gene: -; V gene: TRBV6-5
CDR3 protein: CASSYYSAGDAVSYNEQFF; D gene: -; V gene: TRBV6-5
CDR3 protein: CASSPWTRTDYEQYF; D gene: TRBD2; V gene: TRBV7-2
CDR3 protein: CASSVDRQGQREQYF; D gene: -; V gene: TRBV9
CDR3 protein: CASSFAQGLYEQYF; D gene: -; V gene: TRBV28
CDR3 protein: CASSDSQVLSNQPQHF; D gene: -; V gene: TRBV6-4
CDR3 protein: CSASRTVSNQPQHF; D gene: -; V gene: TRBV20-1
CDR3 protein: CASSQGQGVGNEQYF; D gene: -; V gene: TRBV4-3
CDR3 protein: CASSQVSSGELFF; D gene: -; V gene: TRBV4-1
CDR3 protein: CASSSGSYNSPLHF; D gene: -; V gene: TRBV7-9
CDR3 protein: CSTRAGITEAFF; D gene: -; V gene: TRBV29-1
CDR3 protein: CASSEAGLIRSSYEQYF; D gene: TRBD2; V gene: TRBV6-1
CDR3 protein: CASSLLGYTNIQYF; D gene: -; V gene: TRBV7-8
CDR3 protein: CASGSGITEAFF; D gene: -; V gene: TRBV12-5
CDR3 protein: CSARELSYEQYF; D gene: -; V gene: TRBV20-1
CDR3 protein: CAISEELASYNEQFF; D gene: TRBD2; V gene: TRBV10-3
CDR3 protein: CSVPGERGTGELFF; D gene: -; V gene: TRBV29-1
CDR3 protein: CSVPGQGAYNEQFF; D gene: TRBD1; V gene: TRBV29-1
CDR3 protein: CASGYLTGSGYTF; D gene: -; V gene: TRBV6-5
CDR3 protein: CASSEALGTATYEQYF; D gene: TRBD1; V gene: TRBV2
CDR3 protein: CASSLDGIYNSPLHF; D gene: -; V gene: TRBV5-1
CDR3 protein: CASTVAGTYNEQFF; D gene: TRBD2; V gene: TRBV27
CDR3 protein: CSVEERAFIGQGATEQYF; D gene: TRBD1; V gene: TRBV29-1
CDR3 protein: CATSRDHPPRNEQFF; D gene: -; V gene: TRBV15
CDR3 protein: CASSPAGGNQPQHF; D gene: -; V gene: TRBV28
CDR3 protein: CASILTWGYEQYF; D gene: -; V gene: TRBV6-1
CDR3 protein: CATSRQGHRTSGRLRETQYF; D gene: TRBD2; V gene: TRBV15
CDR3 protein: CASSLAGGEDTVYF; D gene: -; V gene: TRBV7-9
CDR3 protein: CASSFRTGTSGSSGANVLTF; D gene: -; V gene: TRBV28
CDR3 protein: CAISEEGDKNIQYF; D gene: -; V gene: TRBV10-3
CDR3 protein: CASSNRGETEAFF; D gene: -; V gene: TRBV11-2
CDR3 protein: CASSFNGGVGELFF; D gene: -; V gene: TRBV27
CDR3 protein: CASSALAGGHEYQETQYF; D gene: TRBD2; V gene: TRBV9
CDR3 protein: CASSQELLTINTDTQYF; D gene: -; V gene: TRBV4-3
CDR3 protein: CASTGRQGRTNSPLHF; D gene: -; V gene: TRBV28
CDR3 protein: CASSIDGLSSYEQYF; D gene: -; V gene: TRBV19
CDR3 protein: CSAMWGWYEQFF; D gene: -; V gene: TRBV20-1
CDR3 protein: CASSLAKERDNYGYTF; D gene: -; V gene: TRBV7-9
CDR3 protein: CASSQDFLAGVKTQYF; D gene: TRBD2; V gene: TRBV4-2
CDR3 protein: CASSPPWLAGITDTQYF; D gene: TRBD2; V gene: TRBV28
CDR3 protein: CASSIEPWTNEQYF; D gene: -; V gene: TRBV4-3
CDR3 protein: CASSSKYGELFF; D gene: -; V gene: TRBV12-3/TRBV12-4
CDR3 protein: CSAPPMDRATTDTQYF; D gene: TRBD1; V gene: TRBV20-1
CDR3 protein: CASSPLAGPYNEQFF; D gene: TRBD2; V gene: TRBV7-2
CDR3 protein: CASSPGTYGPRQYF; D gene: -; V gene: TRBV27